This is a list of T cell receptor beta chains from one sample in a study of yellow fever vaccine responses in identical twins. Each CDR3 protein gets one entry after TCRdb re-called the RT-PCR reads with MiXCR. This repertoire shows about 5,800 distinct CDR3 sequences, approximately 70% found once; its top ten account for about 4%. The starting material was T cells from blood (PBMCs), unsorted or a sorted subset (not recorded which), obtained before or after yellow fever vaccination (not recorded which). These receptor sequences come from a woman aged 18-35 years who received the yellow fever vaccine. Both conserved end residues are part of each CDR3. D genes are given only for firm matches. Only part of the rows carry a size: once, few, many, or a class if the clone is expanded.

TRBD1,-,TRBV11-2,TRBJ2-7,CASSEQGASYEQYF,TGTGCCAGCAGCGAACAGGGGGCGTCCTACGAGCAGTACTTC
TRBD2,few,TRBV12-3/TRBV12-4,TRBJ2-3,CASSLIGTSGDSTDTQYF,TGTGCCAGCAGTTTAATCGGGACTAGCGGGGATAGCACAGATACGCAGTATTTT
-,-,TRBV29-1,TRBJ2-5,CSAYQGQGETQYF,TGCAGCGCATACCAGGGGCAGGGAGAGACCCAGTACTTC
TRBD2,-,TRBV11-3,TRBJ2-3,CASSLEGGLVTDTQYF,TGTGCCAGCAGCTTAGAAGGGGGACTAGTCACAGATACGCAGTATTTT
-,few,TRBV12-3/TRBV12-4,TRBJ2-2,CASSLAGETGELFF,TGTGCCAGCAGTTTAGCGGGAGAGACCGGGGAGCTGTTTTTT
-,few,TRBV18,TRBJ1-4,CASSLDRRGGTNEKLFF,TGTGCCAGCTCACTCGACCGGAGAGGAGGAACTAATGAAAAACTGTTTTTT
-,-,TRBV11-3,TRBJ2-2,CASSSSNTGELFF,TGTGCCAGCAGCTCGAGCAACACCGGGGAGCTGTTTTTT
-,once,TRBV5-8,TRBJ2-1,CASSRTTYNEQFF,TGTGCCAGCAGCCGAACCACCTACAATGAGCAGTTCTTC
-,-,TRBV6-5,TRBJ1-3,CASSYGDAAGNTIYF,TGTGCCAGCAGTTATGGGGATGCCGCTGGAAACACCATATATTTT
TRBD2,few,TRBV6-2/TRBV6-3,TRBJ2-2,CASSLGLAGLLELFF,TGTGCCAGCAGTCTTGGACTAGCGGGACTCTTAGAGCTGTTTTTT
TRBD2,few,TRBV11-3,TRBJ2-1,CASSSLVGDYNNEQFF,TGTGCCAGCAGCTCGTTAGTCGGGGACTACAACAATGAGCAGTTCTTC
-,few,TRBV4-1,TRBJ2-2,CASRAASGARSGELFF,TGCGCCAGCAGGGCGGCGTCAGGGGCTCGATCCGGGGAGCTGTTTTTT
TRBD1,-,TRBV11-1,TRBJ2-2,CASSRTGGTGELFF,TGTGCCAGCAGCCGGACAGGGGGAACCGGGGAGCTGTTTTTT
TRBD2,once,TRBV28,TRBJ2-4,CASKKRGGTFTDVQYF,TGTGCCAGCAAGAAGCGGGGGGGGACTTTTACGGATGTTCAGTACTTC
-,few,TRBV29-1,TRBJ2-5,CSVETRNQETQYF,TGCAGCGTTGAAACGCGAAACCAAGAGACCCAGTACTTC
-,-,TRBV5-1,TRBJ2-1,CASSLANEQFF,TGCGCCAGCAGCTTGGCTAATGAGCAGTTCTTC
-,once,TRBV20-1,TRBJ1-2,CSARTVELDYGYTF,TGCAGTGCCAGGACAGTCGAATTAGACTATGGCTACACCTTC
TRBD2,-,TRBV29-1,TRBJ2-7,CSVPKTSGGPVYEQYF,TGCAGCGTCCCCAAGACTAGCGGGGGGCCAGTCTACGAGCAGTACTTC
TRBD2,-,TRBV12-3/TRBV12-4,TRBJ2-7,CASRTASGYEQYF,TGTGCCAGCAGGACGGCTAGCGGCTACGAGCAGTACTTC
-,-,TRBV20-1,TRBJ1-5,CSARDSNRGNQPQHF,TGCAGTGCTAGAGATAGCAACAGGGGCAATCAGCCCCAGCATTTT
TRBD2,few,TRBV6-1,TRBJ2-1,CASTESRLAFSSYNEQFF,TGTGCCAGCACCGAGAGCCGACTAGCCTTCTCCTCCTACAATGAGCAGTTCTTC
-,few,TRBV14,TRBJ1-2,CASSPLTANYGYTF,TGTGCCAGCAGCCCCTTGACTGCTAACTATGGCTACACCTTC
-,-,TRBV6-1,TRBJ2-2,CASSSTAGELFF,TGTGCCAGCAGCTCAACGGCCGGGGAGCTGTTTTTT
-,-,TRBV4-1,TRBJ1-1,CASSQEEGDTEAFF,TGCGCCAGCAGCCAAGAAGAGGGGGACACTGAAGCTTTCTTT
-,-,TRBV4-1,TRBJ1-5,CASSQGGSDQPQHF,TGCGCCAGCAGCCAAGGGGGGTCGGATCAGCCCCAGCATTTT
TRBD1,few,TRBV11-2,TRBJ1-1,CASSWGTGNTEAFF,TGTGCCAGCAGCTGGGGGACAGGGAACACTGAAGCTTTCTTT
-,-,TRBV18,TRBJ2-7,CASSQAGSSYEQYF,TGTGCCAGCTCACAGGCAGGGTCTTCCTACGAGCAGTACTTC
-,once,TRBV5-4,TRBJ2-7,CASSLRSFSVYEQYF,TGTGCCAGCAGCTTGCGCTCTTTTTCCGTCTACGAGCAGTACTTC
-,-,TRBV2,TRBJ2-6,CASSAGPSWANVLTF,TGTGCCAGCAGTGCCGGACCGAGCTGGGCCAACGTCCTGACTTTC
TRBD1,-,TRBV12-3/TRBV12-4,TRBJ1-4,CASTTWTGEEKLFF,TGTGCCAGTACGACGTGGACAGGGGAGGAAAAACTGTTTTTT
-,-,TRBV2,TRBJ1-1,CASSDKVLNTEAFF,TGTGCCAGCAGTGATAAGGTTTTGAACACTGAAGCTTTCTTT
TRBD1,-,TRBV29-1,TRBJ2-7,CSVEVGTGVYEQYF,TGCAGCGTTGAGGTCGGGACAGGGGTATACGAGCAGTACTTC
TRBD2,once,TRBV5-1,TRBJ2-1,CASSSSTSGYNEQFF,TGCGCCAGCAGCTCATCGACTAGCGGCTACAATGAGCAGTTCTTC
TRBD1,-,TRBV11-1,TRBJ2-7,CASSSTGVYEQYF,TGTGCCAGCAGCTCAACAGGGGTCTACGAGCAGTACTTC
-,-,TRBV11-2,TRBJ2-1,CASSLGSSAHPYNEQFF,TGTGCCAGCAGCTTAGGGTCTAGCGCCCACCCCTACAATGAGCAGTTCTTC
TRBD1,-,TRBV29-1,TRBJ2-7,CSVGGQGVGQYF,TGCAGCGTTGGGGGACAGGGAGTCGGGCAGTACTTC
-,-,TRBV20-1,TRBJ2-5,CSASWLQETQYF,TGCAGTGCTAGTTGGCTCCAAGAGACCCAGTACTTC